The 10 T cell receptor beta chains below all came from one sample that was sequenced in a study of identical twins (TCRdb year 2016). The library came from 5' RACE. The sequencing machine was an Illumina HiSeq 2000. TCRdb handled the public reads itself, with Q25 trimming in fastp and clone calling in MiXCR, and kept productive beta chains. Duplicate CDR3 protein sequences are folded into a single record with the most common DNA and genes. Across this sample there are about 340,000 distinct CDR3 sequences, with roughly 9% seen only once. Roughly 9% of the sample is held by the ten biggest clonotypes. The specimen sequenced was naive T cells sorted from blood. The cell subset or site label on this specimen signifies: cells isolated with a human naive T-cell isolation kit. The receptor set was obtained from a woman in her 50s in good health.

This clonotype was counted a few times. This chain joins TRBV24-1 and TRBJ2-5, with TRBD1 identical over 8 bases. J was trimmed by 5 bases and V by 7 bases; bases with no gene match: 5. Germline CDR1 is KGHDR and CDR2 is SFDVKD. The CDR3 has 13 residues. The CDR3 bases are TGTGCCACCAGCTCAGGGGGCGGGGAGACCCAGTACTTC. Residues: CATSSGGGETQYF.

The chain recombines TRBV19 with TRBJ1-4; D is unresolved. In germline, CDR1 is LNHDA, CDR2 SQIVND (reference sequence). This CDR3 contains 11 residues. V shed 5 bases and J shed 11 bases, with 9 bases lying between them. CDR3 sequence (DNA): TGTGCCAGTAGTGTAAAAGTGAAACTGTTTTTT. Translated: CASSVKVKLFF.

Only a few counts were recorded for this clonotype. CDR3 nucleotides: TGCAGTGCTAGGCCTCCGACTAGCGGGAGAGTCTACGAGCAGTACTTC. It codes for CSARPPTSGRVYEQYF. This chain links TRBV20-1 with TRBJ2-7; TRBD2 agrees at 12 bases. From germline, CDR1 is DFQATT and CDR2 SNEGSKA (reference sequence). The CDR3 extends over 16 amino acids. J was trimmed by 3 bases and V by 3 bases; bases with no gene match: 9.

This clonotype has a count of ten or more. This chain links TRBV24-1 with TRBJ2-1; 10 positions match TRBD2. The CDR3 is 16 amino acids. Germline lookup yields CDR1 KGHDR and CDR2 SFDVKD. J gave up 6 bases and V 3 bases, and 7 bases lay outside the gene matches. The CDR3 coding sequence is TGTGCCACCAGTGATGAGGGACTAGCGCTGCTCAATGAGCAGTTCTTC. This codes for CATSDEGLALLNEQFF.

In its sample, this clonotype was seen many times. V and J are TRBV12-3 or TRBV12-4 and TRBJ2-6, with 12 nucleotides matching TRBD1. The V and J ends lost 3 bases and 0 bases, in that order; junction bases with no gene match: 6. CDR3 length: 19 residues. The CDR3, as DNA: TGTGCCAGCAGTTTTACCGGGACAGGGGGCTCCTCTGGGGCCAACGTCCTGACTTTC. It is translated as CASSFTGTGGSSGANVLTF.

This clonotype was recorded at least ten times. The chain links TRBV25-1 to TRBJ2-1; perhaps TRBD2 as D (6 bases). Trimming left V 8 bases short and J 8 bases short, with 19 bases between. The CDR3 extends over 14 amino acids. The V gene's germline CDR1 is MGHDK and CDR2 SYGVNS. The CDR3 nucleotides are TGTGCCAGCGCCCCTTATGGGCGGGACCATGAGCAGTTCTTC. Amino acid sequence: CASAPYGRDHEQFF.

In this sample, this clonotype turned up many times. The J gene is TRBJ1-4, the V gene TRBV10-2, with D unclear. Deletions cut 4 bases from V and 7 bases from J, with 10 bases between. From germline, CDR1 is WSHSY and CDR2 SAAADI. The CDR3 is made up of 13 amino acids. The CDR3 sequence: CASSVPWGEKLFF. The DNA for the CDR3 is TGCGCCAGCAGTGTCCCCTGGGGTGAAAAACTGTTTTTT.

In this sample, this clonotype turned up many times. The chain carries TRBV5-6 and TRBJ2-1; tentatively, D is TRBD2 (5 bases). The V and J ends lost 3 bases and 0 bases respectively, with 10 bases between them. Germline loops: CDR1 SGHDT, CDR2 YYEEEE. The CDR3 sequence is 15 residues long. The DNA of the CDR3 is TGTGCCAGCAGCTCCCGCGGGTTCTCCTACAATGAGCAGTTCTTC. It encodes CASSSRGFSYNEQFF.

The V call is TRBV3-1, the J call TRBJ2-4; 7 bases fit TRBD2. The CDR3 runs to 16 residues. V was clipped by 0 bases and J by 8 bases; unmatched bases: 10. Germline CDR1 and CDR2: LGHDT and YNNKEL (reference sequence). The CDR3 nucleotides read TGTGCCAGCAGCCAAGAGAGAAAGTTGGGACTACACATTCAGTACTTC. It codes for CASSQERKLGLHIQYF.

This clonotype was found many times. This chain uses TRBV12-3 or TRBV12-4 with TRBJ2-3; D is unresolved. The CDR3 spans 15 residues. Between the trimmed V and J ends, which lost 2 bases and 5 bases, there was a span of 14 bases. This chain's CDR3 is CASSLMRSKRDTQYF. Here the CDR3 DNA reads TGTGCCAGCAGTTTAATGAGGTCTAAGCGAGATACGCAGTATTTT.